The rows below give T cell receptor beta chains drawn from one sample of a study of tumor-infiltrating lymphocytes in glioblastoma multiforme. TCRdb called the multiplex PCR reads again in MiXCR, with one record for every CDR3 protein. The sample gives about 13,000 distinct CDR3 sequences, 65% to 70% of which show up once; 29% is in the top ten. The source material was brain tumor tissue. Source of these receptors: a male donor with glioblastoma. The CDR3 runs from the conserved cysteine through the conserved F or W.

v_call	j_call	cdr3_aa
TRBV4-1	TRBJ2-7	CASSRPRERGLRNEQYF
TRBV4-1	TRBJ2-7	CAISTHSESSYDQYF
TRBV11-3	TRBJ2-1	CASSLAGTSGGPTLNERFF
TRBV12-3/TRBV12-4	TRBJ2-7	CASSLGGELPYEQYF
TRBV11-1	TRBJ2-3	CATSLTSGPTDTQYF
TRBV12-3/TRBV12-4	TRBJ2-5	CASSFSKGAETQYF
TRBV11-1	TRBJ2-2	CASSLMATDTGELFF
TRBV20-1	TRBJ2-7	CSARPRDRGYEQYF
TRBV6-4	TRBJ2-1	CACSLTSGIRNEQFF
TRBV11-2	TRBJ2-2	CASSHGLDPGELFF
TRBV4-1	TRBJ2-7	CASSQGGYEQYF
TRBV28	TRBJ2-2	CASSSGWKTGELFF
TRBV20-1	TRBJ2-5	CIAPRGGVETQYF
TRBV11-2	TRBJ2-2	CASSLDRTGELFF
TRBV14	TRBJ2-1	CASSQDVRYNEQFF
TRBV29-1	TRBJ2-2	CSVTGTSIFSVELFF
TRBV6-2/TRBV6-3	TRBJ2-3	CASSADTSTDTQYF
TRBV10-3	TRBJ2-2	CAIRETSLGAENTGELFF
TRBV11-2	TRBJ2-2	CASSSNIGELFF
TRBV5-5	TRBJ1-1	CAGSRTYMISEVFF
TRBV20-1	TRBJ2-5	CSARDGGAEETQYF
TRBV11-2	TRBJ2-5	CTSSRDREETQYF
TRBV29-1	TRBJ1-6	CSVDRDREAPLHF
TRBV4-1	TRBJ2-7	CSSSHPRERGLRNEHYF
TRBV9	TRBJ2-3	CASSVGTDPWDTQYF
TRBV11-2	TRBJ1-1	CASSLRDSGYMNTEAFF
TRBV20-1	TRBJ2-1	CSAFDPRNHNEQLF
TRBV10-2	TRBJ1-5	CASRPLATRDQLQHF
TRBV12-3/TRBV12-4	TRBJ2-1	CASTAPVVHKQFF
TRBV12-3/TRBV12-4	TRBJ1-2	CASSPGQAGYTF
TRBV24-1	TRBJ2-2	CASSERVGELVF
TRBV28	TRBJ2-7	CVSSFMYGQYF
TRBV6-1	TRBJ2-3	CASSQGVSTDTQYF
TRBV4-1	TRBJ2-2	CASSQRLLGELFF
TRBV6-1	TRBJ2-5	CASISWQETQYF